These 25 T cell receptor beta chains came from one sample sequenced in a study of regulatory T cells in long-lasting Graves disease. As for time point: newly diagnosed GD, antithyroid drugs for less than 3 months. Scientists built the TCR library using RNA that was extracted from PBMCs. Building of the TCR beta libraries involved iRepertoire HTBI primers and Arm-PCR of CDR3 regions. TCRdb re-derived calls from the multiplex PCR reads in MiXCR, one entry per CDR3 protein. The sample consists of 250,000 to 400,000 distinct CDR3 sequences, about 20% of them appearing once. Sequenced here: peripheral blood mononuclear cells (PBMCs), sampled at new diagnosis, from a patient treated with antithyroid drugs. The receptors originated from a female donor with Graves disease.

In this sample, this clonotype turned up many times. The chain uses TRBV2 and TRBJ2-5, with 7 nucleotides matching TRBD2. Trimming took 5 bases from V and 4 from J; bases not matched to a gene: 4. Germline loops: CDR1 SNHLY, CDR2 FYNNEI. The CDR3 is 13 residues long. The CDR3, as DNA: TGTGCCAGCAGTACGGGGAGGGGAGAGACCCAGTACTTC. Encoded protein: CASSTGRGETQYF.

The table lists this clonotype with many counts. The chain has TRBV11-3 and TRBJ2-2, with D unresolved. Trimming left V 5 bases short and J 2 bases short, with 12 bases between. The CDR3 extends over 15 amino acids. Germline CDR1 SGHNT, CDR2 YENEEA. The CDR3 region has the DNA TGTGCCAGCAGCCCCCCGACCGTTAACACCGGGGAGCTGTTTTTT. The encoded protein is CASSPPTVNTGELFF.

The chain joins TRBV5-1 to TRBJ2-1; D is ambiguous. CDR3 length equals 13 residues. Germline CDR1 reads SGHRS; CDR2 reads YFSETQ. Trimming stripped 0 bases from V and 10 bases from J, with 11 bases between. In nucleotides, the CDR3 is TGCGCCAGCAGCTTGGCCGGCAGAAGCGAGCAGTTCTTC. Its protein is CASSLAGRSEQFF.

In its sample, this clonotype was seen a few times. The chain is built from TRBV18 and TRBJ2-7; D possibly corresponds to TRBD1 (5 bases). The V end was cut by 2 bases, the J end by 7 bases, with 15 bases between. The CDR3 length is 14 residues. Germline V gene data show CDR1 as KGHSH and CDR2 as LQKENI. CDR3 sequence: CASSPKTTGWEQYF. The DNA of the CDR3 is TGTGCCAGCTCACCAAAGACAACAGGCTGGGAGCAGTACTTC.

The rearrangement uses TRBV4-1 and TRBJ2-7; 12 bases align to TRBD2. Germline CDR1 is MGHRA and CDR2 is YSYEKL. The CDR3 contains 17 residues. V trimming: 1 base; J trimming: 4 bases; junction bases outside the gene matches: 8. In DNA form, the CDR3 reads TGCGCCAGCAGCCAAGCCCCACTAGCGGGAGGTAATTACGAGCAGTACTTC. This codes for CASSQAPLAGGNYEQYF.

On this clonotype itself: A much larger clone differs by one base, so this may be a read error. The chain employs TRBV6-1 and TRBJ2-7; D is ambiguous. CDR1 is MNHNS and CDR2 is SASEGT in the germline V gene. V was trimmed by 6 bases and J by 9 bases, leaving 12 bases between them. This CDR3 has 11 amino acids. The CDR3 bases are TGTGCCAGCAGCCTCTTCAACGGGCAGTACTTC. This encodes CASSLFNGQYF.

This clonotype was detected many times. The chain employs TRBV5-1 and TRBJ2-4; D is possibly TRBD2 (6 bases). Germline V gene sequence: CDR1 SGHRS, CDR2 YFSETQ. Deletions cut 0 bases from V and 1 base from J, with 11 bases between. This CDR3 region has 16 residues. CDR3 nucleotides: TGCGCCAGCAGCTTGGGTAGGGAGGAGGCCAAAAACATTCAGTACTTC. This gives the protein CASSLGREEAKNIQYF.

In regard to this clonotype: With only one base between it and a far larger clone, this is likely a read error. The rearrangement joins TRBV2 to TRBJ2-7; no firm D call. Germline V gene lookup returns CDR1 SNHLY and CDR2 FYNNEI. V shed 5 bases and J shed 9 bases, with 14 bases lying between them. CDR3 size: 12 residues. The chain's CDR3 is CASSSSTRWQYF. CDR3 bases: TGTGCCAGCAGTTCCTCGACCCGGTGGCAGTACTTC.

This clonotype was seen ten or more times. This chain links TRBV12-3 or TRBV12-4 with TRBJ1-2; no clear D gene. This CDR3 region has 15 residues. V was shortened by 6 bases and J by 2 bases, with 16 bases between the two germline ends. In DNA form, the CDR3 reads TGTGCCAGCAGCCCCGCGGCGATATTAAACTATGGCTACACCTTC. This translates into CASSPAAILNYGYTF.

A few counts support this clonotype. CDR3 in DNA: TGTGCCAGCAGCTTAGCGGAAGTGAGCGTGGCGGGAGTCTTCCCCTACGAGCAGTACTTC. Translation: CASSLAEVSVAGVFPYEQYF. The chain carries TRBV7-6 and TRBJ2-7; 7 bases align to TRBD2. Germline V lookup: CDR1 SGHVS, CDR2 FNYEAQ. V trimming: 0 bases; J trimming: 2 bases; junction bases outside the gene matches: 19. This CDR3 comprises 20 residues. The whole variable domain, remainder taken from reference TRBV7-6 and TRBJ2-7, is GAGVSQSPRYKVTKRGQDVALRCDPISGHVSLYWYRQALGQGPEFLTYFNYEAQQDKSGLPNDRFSAERPEGSISTLTIQRTEQRDSAMYRCASSLAEVSVAGVFPYEQYFGPGTRLTVT.

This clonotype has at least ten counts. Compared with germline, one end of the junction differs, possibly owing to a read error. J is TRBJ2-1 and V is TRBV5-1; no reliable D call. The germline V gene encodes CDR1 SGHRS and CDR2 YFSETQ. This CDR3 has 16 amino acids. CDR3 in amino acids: CASSSNPGSSYNEQFF. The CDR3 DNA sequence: TGTGCCAGCAGCTCCAATCCGGGTAGCTCCTACAATGAGCAGTTCTTC.

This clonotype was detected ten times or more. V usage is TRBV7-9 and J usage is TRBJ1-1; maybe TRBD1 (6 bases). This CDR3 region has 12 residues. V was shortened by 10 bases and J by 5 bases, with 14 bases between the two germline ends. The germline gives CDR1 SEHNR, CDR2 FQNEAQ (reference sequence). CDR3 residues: CATVGQGTEAFF. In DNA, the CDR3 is TGTGCCACAGTGGGGCAGGGGACTGAAGCTTTCTTT.

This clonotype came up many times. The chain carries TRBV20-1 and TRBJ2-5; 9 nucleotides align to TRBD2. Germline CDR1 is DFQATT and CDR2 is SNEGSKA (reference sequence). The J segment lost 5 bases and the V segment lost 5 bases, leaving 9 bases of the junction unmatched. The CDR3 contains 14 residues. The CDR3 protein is CSASGGSGRETQYF. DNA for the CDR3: TGCAGTGCTTCCGGCGGGAGCGGGAGGGAGACCCAGTACTTC.

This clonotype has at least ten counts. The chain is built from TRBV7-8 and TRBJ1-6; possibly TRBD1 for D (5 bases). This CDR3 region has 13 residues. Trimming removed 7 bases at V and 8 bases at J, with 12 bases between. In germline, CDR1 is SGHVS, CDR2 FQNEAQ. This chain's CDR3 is CASTRDWDSPLHF. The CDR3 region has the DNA TGTGCCAGCACCAGGGACTGGGATTCACCCCTCCACTTT.

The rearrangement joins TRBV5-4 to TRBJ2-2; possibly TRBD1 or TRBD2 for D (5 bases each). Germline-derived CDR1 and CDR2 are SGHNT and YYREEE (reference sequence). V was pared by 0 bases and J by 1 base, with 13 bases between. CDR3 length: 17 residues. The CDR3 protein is CASSLGPSGGNTGELFF. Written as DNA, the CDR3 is TGTGCCAGCAGCTTGGGCCCTAGTGGGGGGAACACCGGGGAGCTGTTTTTT.

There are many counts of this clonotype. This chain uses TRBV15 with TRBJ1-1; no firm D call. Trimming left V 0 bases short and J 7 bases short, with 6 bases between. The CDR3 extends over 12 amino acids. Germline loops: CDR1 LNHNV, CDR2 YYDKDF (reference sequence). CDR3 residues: CATSREGLEAFF. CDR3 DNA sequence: TGTGCCACCAGCAGAGAGGGTCTTGAAGCTTTCTTT. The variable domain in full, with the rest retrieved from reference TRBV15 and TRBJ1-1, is DAMVIQNPRYQVTQFGKPVTLSCSQTLNHNVMYWYQQKSSQAPKLLFHYYDKDFNNEADTPDNFQSRRPNTSFCFLDIRSPGLGDTAMYLCATSREGLEAFFGQGTRLTVV.

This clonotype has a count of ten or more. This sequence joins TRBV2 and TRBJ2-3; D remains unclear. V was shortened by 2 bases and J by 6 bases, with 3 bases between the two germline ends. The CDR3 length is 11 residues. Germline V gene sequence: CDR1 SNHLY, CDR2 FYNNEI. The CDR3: CASSELDTQYF. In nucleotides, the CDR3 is TGTGCCAGCAGTGAATTGGATACGCAGTATTTT.

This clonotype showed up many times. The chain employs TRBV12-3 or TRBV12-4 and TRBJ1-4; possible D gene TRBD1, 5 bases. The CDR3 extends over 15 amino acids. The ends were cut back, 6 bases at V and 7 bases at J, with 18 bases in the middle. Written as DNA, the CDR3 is TGTGCCAGCAGCAAGGACGGGGCGGTTGTTGAAAAACTGTTTTTT. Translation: CASSKDGAVVEKLFF.

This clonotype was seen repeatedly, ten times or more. The CDR3 DNA follows: TGTGCCAGCAGTTCCGGCCAGGGTATGGATCAGCCCCAGCATTTT. Protein sequence: CASSSGQGMDQPQHF. The V call is TRBV6-2 or TRBV6-3, the J call TRBJ1-5, with a tentative D call TRBD1 (5 bases). Per the germline V gene, CDR1 is MNHEY and CDR2 is SVGEGT. V lost 4 bases and J lost 5, with 15 bases in between. CDR3 length: 15 amino acids.

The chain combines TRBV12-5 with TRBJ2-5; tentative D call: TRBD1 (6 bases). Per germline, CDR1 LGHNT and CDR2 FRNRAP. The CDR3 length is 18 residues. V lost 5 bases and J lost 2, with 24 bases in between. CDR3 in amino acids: CASGPGPLDRSLQETQYF. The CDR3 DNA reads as TGTGCTAGTGGTCCGGGACCACTTGACAGGAGTTTGCAAGAGACCCAGTACTTC.

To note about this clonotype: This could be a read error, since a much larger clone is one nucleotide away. CDR3 in amino acids: CASSEPATHWQYF. The CDR3 DNA follows: TGTGCCAGCAGTGAACCGGCTACCCATTGGCAGTATTTT. The chain recombines TRBV6-1 with TRBJ2-7; D remains ambiguous. The end of the DNA is better explained by TRBJ2-3, so the J call may be wrong. CDR3 size: 13 residues. Germline-derived CDR1 and CDR2 are MNHNS and SASEGT.

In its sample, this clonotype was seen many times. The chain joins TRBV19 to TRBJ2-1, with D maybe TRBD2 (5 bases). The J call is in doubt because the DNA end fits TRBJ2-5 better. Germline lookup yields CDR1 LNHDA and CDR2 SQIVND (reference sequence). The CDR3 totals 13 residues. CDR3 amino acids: CASSPKVPGTQYF. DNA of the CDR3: TGTGCCAGTAGTCCCAAGGTCCCGGGAACCCAGTACTTC.

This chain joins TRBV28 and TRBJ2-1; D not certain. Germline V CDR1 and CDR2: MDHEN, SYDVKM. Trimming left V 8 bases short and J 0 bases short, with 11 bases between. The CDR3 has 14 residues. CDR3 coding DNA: TGTGCCAGCGGCTCCCTTAACTCCTACAATGAGCAGTTCTTC. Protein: CASGSLNSYNEQFF.

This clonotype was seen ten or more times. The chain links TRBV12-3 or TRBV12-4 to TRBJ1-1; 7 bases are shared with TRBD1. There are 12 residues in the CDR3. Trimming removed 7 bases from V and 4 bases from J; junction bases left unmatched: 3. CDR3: CASTPGGTEAFF. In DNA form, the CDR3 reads TGTGCCAGCACACCAGGGGGCACTGAAGCTTTCTTT.

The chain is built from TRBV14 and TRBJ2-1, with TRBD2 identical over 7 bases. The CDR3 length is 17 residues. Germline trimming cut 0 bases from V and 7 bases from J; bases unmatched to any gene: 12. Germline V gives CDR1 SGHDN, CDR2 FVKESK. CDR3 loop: CASSQDLRREGGNEQFF. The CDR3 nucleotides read TGTGCCAGCAGCCAAGATCTGCGGAGGGAGGGTGGGAATGAGCAGTTCTTC.